What follows are 30 T cell receptor beta chains derived from one specimen sequenced in a study of blood T cells in healthy people across ages. Using a J-beta primer mix together with a sample-barcoded 5' primer, a second PCR was run for roughly 6 to 12 cycles. TCRdb re-analysed the 5' RACE reads in MiXCR, keeping a single row per CDR3 protein. The repertoire holds roughly 1.7 million distinct CDR3 sequences, with roughly a third as singletons. The sequenced material came from blood. The receptor set was obtained from a woman aged 25 to 39 in good health.

In this sample, this clonotype turned up many times. This sequence joins TRBV6-2 or TRBV6-3 and TRBJ2-1; weak D call: TRBD2 (7 bases). Germline CDR1 and CDR2: MNHEY and SVGEGT. V lost 4 bases and J 4 bases, leaving 11 bases between the germline ends. CDR3 size: 14 residues. CDR3 residues: CASSFRGGYNEQFF. DNA of the CDR3: TGTGCCAGCAGTTTTAGGGGGGGGTACAATGAGCAGTTCTTC.

This sequence joins TRBV2 and TRBJ1-2; D gene uncertain. CDR1 SNHLY and CDR2 FYNNEI come from the germline V gene. The germline V and J ends were trimmed by 4 bases and 6 bases, with 15 bases remaining between them. There are 14 residues in the CDR3. CDR3 amino acids: CASSVKGLLNGYTF. The CDR3 DNA reads as TGTGCCAGCAGTGTTAAGGGTTTGTTAAATGGCTACACCTTC. Supplemented by reference TRBV2 and TRBJ1-2, the full variable domain reads EPEVTQTPSHQVTQMGQEVILRCVPISNHLYFYWYRQILGQKVEFLVSFYNNEISEKSEIFDDQFSVERPDGSNFTLKIRSTKLEDSAMYFCASSVKGLLNGYTFGSGTRLTVV.

This clonotype came up a few times. The V call is TRBV21-1, the J call TRBJ1-5; the table's TRBD1 call for D was not verified on the DNA. TRBV21-1 is tagged as a pseudogene. CDR3 length equals 17 residues. The CDR3 DNA reads TGTGCCAGCAGCAAAGCGCTGGCCGGGTTAAGGAATCAGCCCCAGCATTTT. As protein: CASSKALAGLRNQPQHF.

The CDR3 nucleotides are TGTGCCTGGAGTCCCGACGGAAACTATGGCTACACCTTC. Protein: CAWSPDGNYGYTF. This chain connects TRBV30 to TRBJ1-2; D is ambiguous. The length of the CDR3 is 13 residues. Germline V gives CDR1 GTSNPN, CDR2 SVGIG (reference sequence). Trimming took 2 bases from V and 2 from J, leaving 9 bases between them.

The rearrangement links TRBV20-1 to TRBJ2-1; D ambiguous. The germline V and J ends were trimmed by 6 bases and 2 bases, with 11 bases remaining between them. Germline CDR1 and CDR2: DFQATT and SNEGSKA (reference sequence). The CDR3 runs 13 residues. CDR3 bases: TGCAGTGCCCATAAGGGCACCTACAATGAGCAGTTCTTC. Its translation is CSAHKGTYNEQFF.

This clonotype has more than one count but fewer than ten. The chain uses TRBV16 and TRBJ2-5; D is ambiguous. The V gene lost 2 bases and the J gene lost 6 bases, with 7 bases spanning the gap. Germline CDR1 reads KGHSY; CDR2 reads FQNENV. This CDR3 has 12 amino acids. This CDR3 reads CASSQRKQTQYF. In nucleotides, the CDR3 is TGTGCCAGCAGCCAAAGGAAACAGACCCAGTACTTC.

The chain uses TRBV24-1 and TRBJ2-4; 7 nucleotides align to TRBD2. Germline-derived CDR1 and CDR2 are KGHDR and SFDVKD. The trim removed 0 bases at V and 13 bases at J, leaving 8 bases unmatched. The CDR3 is 14 residues long. The CDR3 DNA is TGTGCCACCAGTGATTTGCGGGACCCCGGGGGGCAGTACTTC. Amino acids: CATSDLRDPGGQYF.

This clonotype showed up just a few times. V and J are TRBV2 and TRBJ2-5, with D maybe TRBD2 (6 bases). The V end was cut by 2 bases, the J end by 7 bases, with 20 bases between. The CDR3 runs 16 residues. CDR1 SNHLY and CDR2 FYNNEI come from the germline V gene. CDR3 bases: TGTGCCAGCAGTGAACGCCTACTAGCCAGAGTAGCGACCCAGTACTTC. Translated: CASSERLLARVATQYF.

J is TRBJ1-2 and V is TRBV3-1; a weak D match, TRBD1 (6 bases). The V end was cut by 2 bases, the J end by 5 bases, with 15 bases between. The germline V gene has CDR1 LGHDT and CDR2 YNNKEL (reference sequence). There are 15 residues in the CDR3. DNA of the CDR3: TGTGCCAGCAGCCAACGCCCGACAGGCGGGTATGGCTACACCTTC. This encodes CASSQRPTGGYGYTF. Full variable domain (missing parts from reference TRBV3-1 and TRBJ1-2): DTAVSQTPKYLVTQMGNDKSIKCEQNLGHDTMYWYKQDSKKFLKIMFSYNNKELIINETVPNRFSPKSPDKAHLNLHINSLELGDSAVYFCASSQRPTGGYGYTFGSGTRLTVV.

This rearrangement joins TRBV6-2 or TRBV6-3 to TRBJ1-2; D may be TRBD1 (5 bases). The CDR3 has 12 amino acids. Between the trimmed V and J ends, which lost 6 bases and 8 bases, there was a span of 13 bases. Germline-derived CDR1 and CDR2 are MNHEY and SVGEGT. The CDR3 spells CASRGEVWGYTF. CDR3 in DNA: TGTGCCAGCAGAGGGGAAGTCTGGGGCTACACCTTC.

This chain uses TRBV28 with TRBJ2-3, with D unresolved. Germline V CDR1 and CDR2: MDHEN, SYDVKM. Trimming cost V 8 bases and J 5 bases, with 17 bases left between them. The CDR3 is made up of 14 amino acids. CDR3 DNA sequence: TGTGCCAGCCACCCCCCCCGTCCCAAAGATACGCAGTATTTT. Amino acids: CASHPPRPKDTQYF. The variable domain in full, completed from reference TRBV28 and TRBJ2-3, reads DVKVTQSSRYLVKRTGEKVFLECVQDMDHENMFWYRQDPGLGLRLIYFSYDVKMKEKGDIPEGYSVSREKKERFSLILESASTNQTSMYLCASHPPRPKDTQYFGPGTRLTVL.

The gene calls are TRBV27 and TRBJ1-2; 8 bases are shared with TRBD1. After removal of 5 bases from V and 4 bases from J, the junction contained 3 bases not matched to a gene. The CDR3 consists of 13 residues. Germline CDR1 reads MNHEY; CDR2 reads SMNVEV (reference sequence). The CDR3 bases are TGTGCCAGCAGTAACAGGGGGAGCTATGGCTACACCTTC. Encoded protein: CASSNRGSYGYTF.

The rearrangement uses TRBV5-6 and TRBJ2-5; 7 positions agree with TRBD1. J lost 6 bases, V lost 1 base, and 9 bases had no gene match. This CDR3 is built from 15 residues. Germline-derived CDR1 and CDR2 are SGHDT and YYEEEE. The DNA for the CDR3 is TGTGCCAGCAGCTTGTCGGTAGGGGGCTGGCAGACCCAGTACTTC. This sequence encodes CASSLSVGGWQTQYF.

This clonotype has only a few counts. The chain recombines TRBV20-1 with TRBJ2-5, with D possibly being TRBD1 or TRBD2 (5 bases each). The CDR3 runs to 13 residues. CDR1 is DFQATT, CDR2 SNEGSKA, per germline (reference sequence). V was clipped by 1 base and J by 4 bases, with 10 bases between them. CDR3 in amino acids: CSARGGFSETQYF. The DNA of the CDR3 is TGCAGTGCTAGAGGGGGGTTTTCAGAGACCCAGTACTTC.

The V and J genes are TRBV7-9 and TRBJ1-5; D unclear. The ends were cut back, 4 bases at V and 6 bases at J, with 16 bases in the middle. The CDR3 runs to 15 residues. The V gene's germline CDR1 is SEHNR and CDR2 FQNEAQ (reference sequence). The chain's CDR3 is CASSSTTGPPQPQHF. CDR3 coding DNA: TGTGCCAGCAGCTCAACGACCGGCCCCCCTCAGCCCCAGCATTTT. The full variable domain, with the rest looked up from reference TRBV7-9 and TRBJ1-5, is DTGVSQNPRHKITKRGQNVTFRCDPISEHNRLYWYRQTLGQGPEFLTYFQNEAQLEKSRLLSDRFSAERPKGSFSTLEIQRTEQGDSAMYLCASSSTTGPPQPQHFGDGTRLSIL.

The chain uses TRBV28 and TRBJ1-2; D possibly corresponds to TRBD1 (5 bases). This CDR3 is 14 amino acids long. The germline gives CDR1 MDHEN, CDR2 SYDVKM. V gave up 4 bases and J gave up 8 bases, with 17 bases separating them. As DNA, the CDR3 is TGTGCCAGCAGTTGGGGCAGCGGGAAAGGGGGCTACACCTTC. Protein: CASSWGSGKGGYTF.

The genes are TRBV7-6 and TRBJ1-1; D not resolved. This CDR3 is built from 12 residues. V lost 1 base and J lost 4, with 4 bases in between. Germline V gives CDR1 SGHVS, CDR2 FNYEAQ. DNA for the CDR3: TGTGCCAGCAGCTTAGTGGCCACTGAAGCTTTCTTT. Its protein product is CASSLVATEAFF.

The table lists this clonotype with a count of one. The J gene is TRBJ1-5, the V gene TRBV2; D remains unclear. The germline gives CDR1 SNHLY, CDR2 FYNNEI. Trimming cost V 6 bases and J 5 bases, with 14 bases left between them. There are 14 residues in the CDR3. CDR3 nucleotides: TGTGCCAGCAGCCCCGACACACCCGATCAGCCCCAGCATTTT. Protein product: CASSPDTPDQPQHF. Drawing the rest from reference TRBV2 and TRBJ1-5, the complete variable domain is EPEVTQTPSHQVTQMGQEVILRCVPISNHLYFYWYRQILGQKVEFLVSFYNNEISEKSEIFDDQFSVERPDGSNFTLKIRSTKLEDSAMYFCASSPDTPDQPQHFGDGTRLSIL.

The chain uses TRBV12-3 or TRBV12-4 and TRBJ1-1, with D possibly TRBD1 on 5 matching bases. The CDR3 is 14 amino acids. Trimming removed 3 bases from V and 4 bases from J, with 12 bases in between. DNA of the CDR3: TGTGCCAGCAGTTTGAACTCTGGGGGCACTGAAGCTTTCTTT. It specifies CASSLNSGGTEAFF.

The chain couples TRBV28 to TRBJ1-1, with D possibly TRBD1 on 5 matching bases. The germline gives CDR1 MDHEN, CDR2 SYDVKM. The CDR3 sequence is 17 residues long. V was pared by 2 bases and J by 3 bases, with 19 bases between. This CDR3 is CASSLIIGVGMDTEAFF. The CDR3 bases are TGTGCCAGCAGTTTAATCATAGGGGTAGGGATGGACACTGAAGCTTTCTTT. Drawing the rest from reference TRBV28 and TRBJ1-1, the complete variable domain is DVKVTQSSRYLVKRTGEKVFLECVQDMDHENMFWYRQDPGLGLRLIYFSYDVKMKEKGDIPEGYSVSREKKERFSLILESASTNQTSMYLCASSLIIGVGMDTEAFFGQGTRLTVV.

A few counts support this clonotype. This chain links TRBV5-8 with TRBJ2-3; the D gene is possibly TRBD2 (6 bases). The germline V gene encodes CDR1 SGHTS and CDR2 YDEGEE. This CDR3 spans 15 amino acids. Deletions cut 7 bases from V and 2 bases from J, with 17 bases between. CDR3 loop: CASPPRGWYTDTQYF. The DNA for the CDR3 is TGTGCCAGCCCCCCTCGGGGGTGGTACACAGATACGCAGTATTTT.

This sequence joins TRBV9 and TRBJ2-3, with D tentatively TRBD2 (7 bases). This CDR3 region has 16 residues. Trimming took off 0 bases at V and 4 bases at J, with 15 bases between the two ends. Germline CDR1 reads SGDLS; CDR2 reads YYNGEE. The CDR3, as DNA: TGTGCCAGCAGCGTAGAGGTGGGGGGGCCCCCAGATACGCAGTATTTT. Translated, it gives CASSVEVGGPPDTQYF.

The chain has TRBV5-1 and TRBJ2-4; D is unclear. The J call may be in error: the DNA end matches TRBJ2-7 better. The CDR3 extends over 15 amino acids. Germline assignment: CDR1 SGHRS and CDR2 YFSETQ. CDR3 sequence: CASSFGRTGPYEQYF. The DNA for the CDR3 is TGCGCCAGCAGCTTTGGTCGGACCGGGCCATACGAGCAGTACTTC.

The rearrangement uses TRBV6-2 or TRBV6-3 and TRBJ2-1; TRBD1 might be the D (5 bases). The germline CDR1 and CDR2 sequences are MNHEY and SVGEGT. The CDR3 runs to 12 residues. The V end lost 5 bases, the J end lost 8 bases, and 10 bases lay between the germline ends. Written as DNA, the CDR3 is TGTGCCAGCAGTCAGGGATTTGATGAGCAGTTCTTC. Translated, it gives CASSQGFDEQFF.

This clonotype has at least ten counts. Written as DNA, the CDR3 is TGTGCCAGCAGCTTAACAGGGTTGGATACGCAGTATTTT. This sequence encodes CASSLTGLDTQYF. The chain has TRBV7-3 and TRBJ2-3; no clear D. The CDR3 length is 13 residues. Germline CDR1 and CDR2: SGHTA and FQGTGA. Trimming removed 0 bases at V and 6 bases at J, with 7 bases between.

The chain is built from TRBV20-1 and TRBJ1-2, with 10 bases identical to TRBD1. CDR3 length: 14 residues. The J segment lost 4 bases and the V segment lost 4 bases, leaving 6 bases of the junction unmatched. Germline values: CDR1 DFQATT, CDR2 SNEGSKA (reference sequence). CDR3 in amino acids: CSANPRQGAYGYTF. The CDR3 nucleotides are TGCAGTGCTAACCCTAGACAGGGGGCCTATGGCTACACCTTC.

The chain links TRBV11-2 to TRBJ1-3; no reliable D call. V lost 4 bases to trimming and J lost 0 bases, with 10 bases between them. The germline gives CDR1 SGHAT, CDR2 FQNNGV. The CDR3 length is 15 residues. CDR3 in amino acids: CASSYRLDSGNTIYF. The DNA for the CDR3 is TGTGCCAGCAGCTATAGACTCGACTCTGGAAACACCATATATTTT. The full variable domain, its missing parts supplied by reference TRBV11-2 and TRBJ1-3, is EAGVAQSPRYKIIEKRQSVAFWCNPISGHATLYWYQQILGQGPKLLIQFQNNGVVDDSQLPKDRFSAERLKGVDSTLKIQPAKLEDSAVYLCASSYRLDSGNTIYFGEGSWLTVV.

A word on this clonotype: One end of the junction varies from germline; a read error may be responsible. J is TRBJ2-3 and V is TRBV12-3 or TRBV12-4; D not resolved. The CDR3 consists of 13 residues. This chain's CDR3 is CASSIGRTDAQYF. For the CDR3, the DNA is TGTGCCAGCAGCATAGGGCGCACAGATGCGCAATATTTT.

This clonotype was detected ten times or more. This chain uses TRBV7-9 with TRBJ2-3; TRBD2 agrees at 10 bases. The CDR3 extends over 17 amino acids. Germline CDR1 and CDR2: SEHNR and FQNEAQ (reference sequence). V shed 3 bases and J 4 bases; nucleotides not matched to a gene: 10. This chain's CDR3 is CASSFSSRTSGPDTQYF. CDR3 nucleotide sequence: TGTGCCAGCAGCTTTTCCAGCCGGACTAGCGGCCCAGATACGCAGTATTTT.

This clonotype was seen a few times. The V and J genes are TRBV5-6 and TRBJ2-1; D call uncertain. The germline V gene encodes CDR1 SGHDT and CDR2 YYEEEE. The CDR3 loop spans 16 amino acids. Trimming left V 4 bases short and J 5 bases short, with 19 bases between. The CDR3 sequence: CASSPKGTWSNNEQFF. CDR3 DNA sequence: TGTGCCAGCAGCCCGAAGGGTACTTGGTCCAACAATGAGCAGTTCTTC.